This T cell receptor (beta chain) was observed in a study of blood T cells in healthy people across ages. This clonotype was seen only a few times. Sample-barcoded 5' priming and a J-beta primer mix drove a second PCR of roughly 7 to 11 cycles. Each CDR3 protein is one row after TCRdb ran MiXCR on the 5' RACE reads. Found here are around 1.5 million distinct CDR3 sequences, around 39% of them singletons; the top ten hold 7.9%. From germline, CDR1 is LGHDT and CDR2 YNNKEL (reference sequence). The CDR3 runs 16 residues. V lost 1 base to trimming and J lost 2 bases; unmatched junction nucleotides: 8. This clonotype was obtained from a woman between 18 and 29 years old in good health. The chain is built from TRBV3-1 and TRBJ2-7; 7 bases line up with TRBD2. Sequenced input: blood. CDR3 bases: TGTGCCAGCAGCCAAGGGGTTCTAGCGGAGACCTACGAGCAGTACTTC. It translates to CASSQGVLAETYEQYF.